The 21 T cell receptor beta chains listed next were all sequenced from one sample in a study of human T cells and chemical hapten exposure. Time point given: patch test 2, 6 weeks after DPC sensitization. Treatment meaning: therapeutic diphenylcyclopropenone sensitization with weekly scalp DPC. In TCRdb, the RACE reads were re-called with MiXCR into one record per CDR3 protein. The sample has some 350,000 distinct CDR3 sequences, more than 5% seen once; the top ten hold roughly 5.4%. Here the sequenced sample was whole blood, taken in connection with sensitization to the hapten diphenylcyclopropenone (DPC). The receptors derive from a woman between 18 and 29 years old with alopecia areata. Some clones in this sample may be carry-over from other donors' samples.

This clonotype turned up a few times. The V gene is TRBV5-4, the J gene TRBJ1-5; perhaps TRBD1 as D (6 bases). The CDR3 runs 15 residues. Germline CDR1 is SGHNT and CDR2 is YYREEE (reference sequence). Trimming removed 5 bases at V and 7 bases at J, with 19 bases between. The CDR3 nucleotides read TGTGCCAGCAGTATGGGGGGCCGGCAGGAACAGCCCCAGCATTTT. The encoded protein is CASSMGGRQEQPQHF.

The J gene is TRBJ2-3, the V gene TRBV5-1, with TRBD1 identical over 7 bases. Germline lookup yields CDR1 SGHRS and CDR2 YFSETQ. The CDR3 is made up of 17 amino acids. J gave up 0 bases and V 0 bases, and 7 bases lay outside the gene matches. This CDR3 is CASSLEYRQGSTDTQYF. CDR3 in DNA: TGCGCCAGCAGCTTGGAATATAGACAGGGAAGCACAGATACGCAGTATTTT.

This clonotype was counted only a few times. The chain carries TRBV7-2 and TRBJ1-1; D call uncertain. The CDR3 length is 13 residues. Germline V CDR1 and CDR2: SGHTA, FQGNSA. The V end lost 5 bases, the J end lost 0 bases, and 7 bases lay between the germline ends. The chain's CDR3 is CASSAMMNTEAFF. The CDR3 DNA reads TGTGCCAGCAGCGCAATGATGAACACTGAAGCTTTCTTT.

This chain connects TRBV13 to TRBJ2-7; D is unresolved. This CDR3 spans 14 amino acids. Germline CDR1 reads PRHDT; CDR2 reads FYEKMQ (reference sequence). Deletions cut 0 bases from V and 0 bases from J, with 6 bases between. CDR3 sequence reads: CASSLGAISYEQYF. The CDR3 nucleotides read TGTGCCAGCAGCTTAGGGGCGATCTCCTACGAGCAGTACTTC.

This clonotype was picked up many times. CDR3 bases: TGTGCCAGCAGCTTAGGGCCGTCGAACACTGAAGCTTTCTTT. Its translation is CASSLGPSNTEAFF. The genes are TRBV7-9 and TRBJ1-1; D unclear. Trimming took 1 base from V and 1 from J, leaving 7 bases between them. From germline, CDR1 is SEHNR and CDR2 FQNEAQ (reference sequence). The CDR3 has 14 residues.

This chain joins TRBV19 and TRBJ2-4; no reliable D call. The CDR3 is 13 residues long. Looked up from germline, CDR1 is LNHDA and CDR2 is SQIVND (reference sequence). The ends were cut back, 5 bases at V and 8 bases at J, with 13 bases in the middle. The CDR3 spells CASSGRQADIQYF. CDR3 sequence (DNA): TGTGCCAGTAGTGGCCGGCAGGCGGACATTCAGTACTTC.

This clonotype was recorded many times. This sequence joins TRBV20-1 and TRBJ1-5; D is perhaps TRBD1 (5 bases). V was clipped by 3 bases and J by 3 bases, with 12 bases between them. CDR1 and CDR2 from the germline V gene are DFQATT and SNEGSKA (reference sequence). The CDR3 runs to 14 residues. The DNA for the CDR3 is TGCAGTGCTAGGTTCTCAGGGTCCAATCAGCCCCAGCATTTT. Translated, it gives CSARFSGSNQPQHF.

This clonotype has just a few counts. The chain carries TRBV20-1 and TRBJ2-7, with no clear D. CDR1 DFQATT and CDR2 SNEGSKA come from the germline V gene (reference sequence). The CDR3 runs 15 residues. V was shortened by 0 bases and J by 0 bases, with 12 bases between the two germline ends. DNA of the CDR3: TGCAGTGCTAGAGACCCGAGACTCAACTCCTACGAGCAGTACTTC. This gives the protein CSARDPRLNSYEQYF.

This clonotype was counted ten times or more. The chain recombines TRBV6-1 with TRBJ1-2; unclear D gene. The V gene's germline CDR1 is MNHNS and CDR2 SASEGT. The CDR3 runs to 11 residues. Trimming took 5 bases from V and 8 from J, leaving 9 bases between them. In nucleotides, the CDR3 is TGTGCCAGCAGTCTCCACCGCGGCTACACCTTC. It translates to CASSLHRGYTF.

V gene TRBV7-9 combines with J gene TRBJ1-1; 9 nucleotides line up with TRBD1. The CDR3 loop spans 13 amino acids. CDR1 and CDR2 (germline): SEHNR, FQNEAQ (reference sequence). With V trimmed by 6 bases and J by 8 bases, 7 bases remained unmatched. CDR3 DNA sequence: TGTGCCAGCAGGCAAACAGGGGGCCCAGAAGCTTTCTTT. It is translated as CASRQTGGPEAFF. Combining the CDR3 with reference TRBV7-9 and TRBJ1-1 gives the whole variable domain DTGVSQNPRHKITKRGQNVTFRCDPISEHNRLYWYRQTLGQGPEFLTYFQNEAQLEKSRLLSDRFSAERPKGSFSTLEIQRTEQGDSAMYLCASRQTGGPEAFFGQGTRLTVV.

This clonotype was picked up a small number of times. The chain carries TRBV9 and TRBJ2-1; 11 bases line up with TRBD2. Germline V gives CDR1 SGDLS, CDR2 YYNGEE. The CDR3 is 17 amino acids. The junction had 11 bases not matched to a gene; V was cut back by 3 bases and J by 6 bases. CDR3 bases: TGTGCCAGCAGCGCGCTGGGGGGGACTAGCGGCTTCAATGAGCAGTTCTTC. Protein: CASSALGGTSGFNEQFF.

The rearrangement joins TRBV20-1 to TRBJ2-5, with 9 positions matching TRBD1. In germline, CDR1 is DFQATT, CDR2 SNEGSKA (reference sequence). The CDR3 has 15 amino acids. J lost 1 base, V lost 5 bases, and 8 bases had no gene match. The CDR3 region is CSAPRTGASQETQYF. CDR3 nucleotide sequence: TGCAGTGCTCCCCGGACAGGGGCCTCCCAAGAGACCCAGTACTTC.

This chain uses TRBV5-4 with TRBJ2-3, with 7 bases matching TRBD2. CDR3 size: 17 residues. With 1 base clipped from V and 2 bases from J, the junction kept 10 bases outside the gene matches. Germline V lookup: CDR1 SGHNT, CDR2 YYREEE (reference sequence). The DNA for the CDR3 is TGTGCCAGCAGCTTGCCCTCTCTAGCGGATTCCACAGATACGCAGTATTTT. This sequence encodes CASSLPSLADSTDTQYF.

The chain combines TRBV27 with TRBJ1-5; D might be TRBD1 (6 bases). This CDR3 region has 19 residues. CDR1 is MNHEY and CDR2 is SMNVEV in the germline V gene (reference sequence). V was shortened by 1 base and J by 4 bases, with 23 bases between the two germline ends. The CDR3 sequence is CASSLYPDRRGFENQPQHF. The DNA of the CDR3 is TGTGCCAGCAGTTTATACCCCGACAGGAGAGGGTTTGAGAATCAGCCCCAGCATTTT.

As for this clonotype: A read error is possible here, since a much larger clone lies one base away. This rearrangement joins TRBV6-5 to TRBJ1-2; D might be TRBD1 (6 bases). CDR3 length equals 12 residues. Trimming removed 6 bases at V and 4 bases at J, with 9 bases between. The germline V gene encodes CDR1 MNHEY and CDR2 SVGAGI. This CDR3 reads CASRRTVYGYTF. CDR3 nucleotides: TGTGCCAGCAGACGGACAGTCTATGGCTACACCTTC.

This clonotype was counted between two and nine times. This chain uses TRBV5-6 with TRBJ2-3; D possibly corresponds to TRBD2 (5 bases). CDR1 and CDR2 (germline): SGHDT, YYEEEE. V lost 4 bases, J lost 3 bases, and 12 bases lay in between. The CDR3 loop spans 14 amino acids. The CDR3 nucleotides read TGTGCCAGCAGCGGTGGATCGGGGACAGATACGCAGTATTTT. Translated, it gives CASSGGSGTDTQYF.

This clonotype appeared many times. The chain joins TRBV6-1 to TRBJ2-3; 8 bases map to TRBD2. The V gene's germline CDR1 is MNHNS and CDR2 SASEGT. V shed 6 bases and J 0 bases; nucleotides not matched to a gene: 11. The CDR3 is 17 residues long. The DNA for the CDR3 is TGTGCCAGCAGCGTTAAATGGATAGCGGGGAGCACAGATACGCAGTATTTT. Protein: CASSVKWIAGSTDTQYF.

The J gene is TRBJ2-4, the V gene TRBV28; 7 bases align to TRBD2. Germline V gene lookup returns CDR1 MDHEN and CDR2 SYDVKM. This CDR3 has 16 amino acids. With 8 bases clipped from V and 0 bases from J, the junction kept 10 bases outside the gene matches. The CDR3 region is CASGGGDLLAKNIQYF. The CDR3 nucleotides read TGTGCCAGCGGGGGAGGGGACCTTCTAGCCAAAAACATTCAGTACTTC.

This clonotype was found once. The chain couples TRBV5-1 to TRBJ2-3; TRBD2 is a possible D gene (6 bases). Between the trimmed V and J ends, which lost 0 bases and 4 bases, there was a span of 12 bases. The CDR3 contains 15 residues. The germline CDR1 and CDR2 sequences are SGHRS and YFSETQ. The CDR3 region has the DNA TGCGCCAGCAGCTTGGAGGGACTGTCTCCAGATACGCAGTATTTT. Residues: CASSLEGLSPDTQYF.

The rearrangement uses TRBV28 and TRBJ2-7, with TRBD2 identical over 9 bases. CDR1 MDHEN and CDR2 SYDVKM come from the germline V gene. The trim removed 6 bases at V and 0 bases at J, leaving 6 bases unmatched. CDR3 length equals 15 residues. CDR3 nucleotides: TGTGCCAGCAGGCGGACTAGCGTCAGCTCCTACGAGCAGTACTTC. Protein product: CASRRTSVSSYEQYF.

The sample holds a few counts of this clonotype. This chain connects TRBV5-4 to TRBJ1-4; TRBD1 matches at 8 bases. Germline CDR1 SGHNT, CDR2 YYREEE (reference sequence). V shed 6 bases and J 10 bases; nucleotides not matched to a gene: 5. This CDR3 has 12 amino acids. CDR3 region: CASTTGDGKLFF. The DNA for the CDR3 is TGTGCCAGCACGACAGGGGACGGAAAACTGTTTTTT.